The 6 T cell receptor beta chains listed next were all sequenced from one sample in a study of blood T cell repertoires in COVID-19. TCRdb's table, derived via immunoSEQ multiplex PCR, lists solely in-frame clones and lacks some. The table records about 120,000 clones, roughly nine tenths of them present only once. Input material: peripheral blood. The receptors derive from a man aged 70 or older with active or convalescent COVID-19.

This chain connects TRBV11-1 to TRBJ2-1; 9 nucleotides align to TRBD2. The CDR3 covers 15 residues. V gave up 1 base and J gave up 6 bases; unmatched junction bases: 4. Germline CDR1 reads SGHAT; CDR2 reads FQDESV (reference sequence). CDR3 sequence: CASSLETSGFNEQFF. The CDR3 DNA reads as TGTGCCAGCAGCTTAGAGACTAGCGGATTCAATGAGCAGTTCTTC.

The rearrangement joins TRBV30 to TRBJ1-3; a weak D match, TRBD1 (6 bases). V shed 2 bases and J shed 0 bases, with 14 bases lying between them. Germline lookup yields CDR1 GTSNPN and CDR2 SVGIG (reference sequence). The CDR3 runs to 16 residues. The CDR3 nucleotides are TGTGCCTGGAGTAGGTCCGCAGGGGCCTCTGGAAACACCATATATTTT. Its translation is CAWSRSAGASGNTIYF.

V is TRBV24-1 and J is TRBJ2-7; the match to TRBD2 covers 11 bases. The CDR3 totals 14 residues. The V gene's germline CDR1 is KGHDR and CDR2 SFDVKD. Germline trimming cut 7 bases from V and 4 bases from J; bases unmatched to any gene: 5. CDR3 amino acids: CATSPGLAAYEQYF. CDR3 DNA: TGTGCCACCAGCCCGGGACTAGCGGCTTACGAGCAGTACTTC.

J is TRBJ1-2 and V is TRBV30, with 7 bases matching TRBD1. There are 13 residues in the CDR3. The germline V gene has CDR1 GTSNPN and CDR2 SVGIG (reference sequence). V trimming: 2 bases; J trimming: 8 bases; junction bases outside the gene matches: 8. CDR3 DNA sequence: TGTGCCTGGAGTCGCAGGGGGAGTGAGGGCTACACCTTC. Protein sequence: CAWSRRGSEGYTF.

This chain uses TRBV15 with TRBJ2-1; 9 nucleotides match TRBD2. Germline CDR1 LNHNV, CDR2 YYDKDF (reference sequence). CDR3 length: 14 amino acids. Trimming at V came to 5 bases and at J to 6 bases, leaving 5 bases not matched to a gene. DNA of the CDR3: TGTGCCACCAGCGTCCAGACTAGCGGCAATGAGCAGTTCTTC. Protein product: CATSVQTSGNEQFF.

J is TRBJ2-7 and V is TRBV2; D remains unclear. Trimming removed 4 bases at V and 3 bases at J, with 4 bases between. The CDR3 extends over 11 amino acids. Germline V CDR1 and CDR2: SNHLY, FYNNEI. CDR3 region: CASSGLYEQYF. The DNA of the CDR3 is TGTGCCAGCAGTGGTCTCTACGAGCAGTACTTC.